Listed below are T cell receptor beta chains from one sample, sequenced in a study of multiple sclerosis patients with progressive multifocal leukoencephalopathy. The data were produced by immunoSEQ multiplex PCR, yet TCRdb's version contains in-frame clones alone and is incomplete. The repertoire includes more than 30,000 clones, 80% to 90% of them detected once, and 5.7% sits in the top ten. The source was PBMCs, collected from a patient treated with natalizumab. The receptors here all came from a woman aged 40 to 50 with progressive multifocal leukoencephalopathy. Each CDR3 is given with its conserved first and last residue. Fields, in order: V gene, D gene, J gene, clone size, CDR3 DNA, CDR3 protein. A D gene is named only where the DNA matches it firmly. Not all rows give a size; the values are once, few, many and, for expanded clones, a class.

v_call: TRBV2
d_call: TRBD2
j_call: TRBJ2-7
clone_size: -
cdr3_nt: TGTGCCAGCAGGGGACTAACCTACGAGCAGTACTTC
cdr3_aa: CASRGLTYEQYF

v_call: TRBV25-1
d_call: -
j_call: TRBJ2-4
clone_size: -
cdr3_nt: TGTGCCAGCAGTGCCCCCACCAACATTCAGTACTTC
cdr3_aa: CASSAPTNIQYF

v_call: TRBV7-2
d_call: -
j_call: TRBJ2-5
clone_size: once
cdr3_nt: TGTGCCAGCAGCTTAGGTATAGGGAATAAAGAGACCCAGTACTTC
cdr3_aa: CASSLGIGNKETQYF

v_call: TRBV15
d_call: -
j_call: TRBJ1-2
clone_size: -
cdr3_nt: TGTGCCACCAGCAGAGGTGGGACTAGAGGCTACACCTTC
cdr3_aa: CATSRGGTRGYTF

v_call: TRBV11-2
d_call: TRBD1
j_call: TRBJ1-6
clone_size: -
cdr3_nt: TGTGCCAGCAGCTCACAGGGGTCTGGTTCACCCCTCCACTTT
cdr3_aa: CASSSQGSGSPLHF

v_call: TRBV12-5
d_call: -
j_call: TRBJ1-5
clone_size: -
cdr3_nt: TGTGCTAGTGGTTTGCCGGCGGGTCAGCCCCAGCATTTT
cdr3_aa: CASGLPAGQPQHF

v_call: TRBV19
d_call: -
j_call: TRBJ2-5
clone_size: once
cdr3_nt: TGTGCCAGTACAGGGAGCGGGACCCAGTACTTC
cdr3_aa: CASTGSGTQYF

v_call: TRBV4-1
d_call: TRBD1
j_call: TRBJ1-1
clone_size: -
cdr3_nt: TGCGCCAGCAGCCAAGATCCGGGACAGTTAGCTTTCTTT
cdr3_aa: CASSQDPGQLAFF

v_call: TRBV30
d_call: -
j_call: TRBJ2-7
clone_size: -
cdr3_nt: TGTGCCTGGAGTGGGCAACCGACGGTCAAAGGGGACGAGCAGTACTTC
cdr3_aa: CAWSGQPTVKGDEQYF

v_call: TRBV2
d_call: TRBD2
j_call: TRBJ2-3
clone_size: -
cdr3_nt: TGTGCCAGCAGTTCCACCCTAGCGGCTAGCACAGATACGCAGTATTTT
cdr3_aa: CASSSTLAASTDTQYF

v_call: TRBV6-4
d_call: -
j_call: TRBJ2-3
clone_size: -
cdr3_nt: TGTGCCAGCAGTGACTCTATCACAGATACGCAGTATTTT
cdr3_aa: CASSDSITDTQYF

v_call: TRBV7-9
d_call: -
j_call: TRBJ1-5
clone_size: once
cdr3_nt: TGTGCCAGCAGCTTAGGGGGCTCTGGCAATCAGCCCCAGCATTTT
cdr3_aa: CASSLGGSGNQPQHF

v_call: TRBV4-2
d_call: TRBD2
j_call: TRBJ2-7
clone_size: -
cdr3_nt: TGTGCCAGCAGCCAACCGCTAGCGGGCTACTACGAGCAGTACTTC
cdr3_aa: CASSQPLAGYYEQYF

v_call: TRBV11-3
d_call: TRBD1
j_call: TRBJ2-3
clone_size: -
cdr3_nt: TGTGCCAGCAGCTCCGGGACAGGATTCACAGATACGCAGTATTTT
cdr3_aa: CASSSGTGFTDTQYF

v_call: TRBV7-6
d_call: -
j_call: TRBJ2-5
clone_size: -
cdr3_nt: TGTGCCAGCAGCTTATCAGGGATTCGAGAGACCCAGTACTTC
cdr3_aa: CASSLSGIRETQYF

v_call: TRBV6-5
d_call: TRBD1
j_call: TRBJ2-7
clone_size: -
cdr3_nt: TGTGCCAGCAGCCATGGACAGGGCTACGAGCAGTACTTC
cdr3_aa: CASSHGQGYEQYF

v_call: TRBV19
d_call: -
j_call: TRBJ1-1
clone_size: once
cdr3_nt: TGTGCCAGTACCTCCGGGGGGGGGCCGGGCACTGAAGCTTTCTTT
cdr3_aa: CASTSGGGPGTEAFF

v_call: TRBV29-1
d_call: -
j_call: TRBJ1-1
clone_size: -
cdr3_nt: TGCAGCGTTGTGGGGGACACTGAAGCTTTCTTT
cdr3_aa: CSVVGDTEAFF

v_call: TRBV11-3
d_call: -
j_call: TRBJ2-7
clone_size: -
cdr3_nt: TGTGCCAGCAGCTCTGGGGGGATTTCCTACGAGCAGTACTTC
cdr3_aa: CASSSGGISYEQYF

v_call: TRBV10-3
d_call: TRBD1
j_call: TRBJ1-1
clone_size: -
cdr3_nt: TGTGCCACAGCCGGGACAGGGGGCTTGTACACTGAAGCTTTCTTT
cdr3_aa: CATAGTGGLYTEAFF

v_call: TRBV27
d_call: -
j_call: TRBJ1-1
clone_size: -
cdr3_nt: TGTGCCAGCAGTTTATCACCAACGGGGACTGAAGCTTTCTTT
cdr3_aa: CASSLSPTGTEAFF

v_call: TRBV7-9
d_call: TRBD1
j_call: TRBJ2-4
clone_size: -
cdr3_nt: TGTGCCAGCAGCGCGGACAGGGGGAACATTCAGTACTTC
cdr3_aa: CASSADRGNIQYF

v_call: TRBV28
d_call: -
j_call: TRBJ2-7
clone_size: -
cdr3_nt: TGTGCCAGCAGTTTATTAGGGCTAGGCTCCTACGAGCAGTACTTC
cdr3_aa: CASSLLGLGSYEQYF

v_call: TRBV28
d_call: -
j_call: TRBJ2-7
clone_size: -
cdr3_nt: TGTGCCAGCAGACTCGGGCCCTACGAGCAGTACTTC
cdr3_aa: CASRLGPYEQYF

v_call: TRBV7-9
d_call: -
j_call: TRBJ2-3
clone_size: -
cdr3_nt: TGTGCCAGCAGCCCGGGACCAAGCACAGATACGCAGTATTTT
cdr3_aa: CASSPGPSTDTQYF

v_call: TRBV7-2
d_call: -
j_call: TRBJ2-3
clone_size: -
cdr3_nt: TGTGCCAGCAGCTTAGCGGCCTCACAGCCCACAGATACGCAGTATTTT
cdr3_aa: CASSLAASQPTDTQYF

v_call: TRBV2
d_call: TRBD1
j_call: TRBJ2-5
clone_size: -
cdr3_nt: TGTGCCAGACAAGACAGGGAACAAGAGACCCAGTACTTC
cdr3_aa: CARQDREQETQYF

v_call: TRBV27
d_call: -
j_call: TRBJ2-5
clone_size: -
cdr3_nt: TGTGCCAGCAGCCTCGGCAGGGGGGTGGTGACCCAGTACTTC
cdr3_aa: CASSLGRGVVTQYF

v_call: TRBV28
d_call: -
j_call: TRBJ2-5
clone_size: -
cdr3_nt: TGTGCCAGCAGTCCGGGACCCCGTCGGGGGGAGACCCAGTACTTC
cdr3_aa: CASSPGPRRGETQYF

v_call: TRBV30
d_call: TRBD1
j_call: TRBJ1-6
clone_size: once
cdr3_nt: TGTGCCTGGATGGGACAGGGAAATTCACCCCTCCACTTT
cdr3_aa: CAWMGQGNSPLHF

v_call: TRBV7-7
d_call: TRBD1
j_call: TRBJ2-3
clone_size: -
cdr3_nt: TGTGCTAGCAGCCCCGGGACAGGGGGGACAGATACGCAGTATTTT
cdr3_aa: CASSPGTGGTDTQYF

v_call: TRBV18
d_call: -
j_call: TRBJ1-1
clone_size: -
cdr3_nt: TGTGCCAGCTCACCGAAGAGTAAGGACACTGAAGCTTTCTTT
cdr3_aa: CASSPKSKDTEAFF

v_call: TRBV29-1
d_call: -
j_call: TRBJ2-7
clone_size: -
cdr3_nt: TGCAGCGTTCGGACTCCTGGGGCCTACGAGCAGTACTTC
cdr3_aa: CSVRTPGAYEQYF

v_call: TRBV2
d_call: -
j_call: TRBJ2-5
clone_size: -
cdr3_nt: TGTGCCAGCAGTCCGGGGGAGCTAGAGACCCAGTACTTC
cdr3_aa: CASSPGELETQYF

v_call: TRBV5-6
d_call: -
j_call: TRBJ2-3
clone_size: -
cdr3_nt: TGTGCCAGCAATTTAAGACAGAGCATCACAGATACGCAGTATTTT
cdr3_aa: CASNLRQSITDTQYF

v_call: TRBV10-2
d_call: -
j_call: TRBJ1-1
clone_size: -
cdr3_nt: TGCGCCATCTCGAGGAGGCTGAACACTGAAGCTTTCTTT
cdr3_aa: CAISRRLNTEAFF

v_call: TRBV4-2
d_call: TRBD2
j_call: TRBJ2-7
clone_size: -
cdr3_nt: TGTGCCAGCAGCCATAGGACTAGCGGCGAAACCTACGAGCAGTACTTC
cdr3_aa: CASSHRTSGETYEQYF

v_call: TRBV11-1
d_call: TRBD2
j_call: TRBJ2-7
clone_size: -
cdr3_nt: TGTGCCAGCAGCCCGACTAGCGGAATCTCCTACGAGCAGTACTTC
cdr3_aa: CASSPTSGISYEQYF

v_call: TRBV18
d_call: -
j_call: TRBJ1-5
clone_size: -
cdr3_nt: TGTGCCAGCTCACCCCTTGCTTCGGTACGGGGCAATCAGCCCCAGCATTTT
cdr3_aa: CASSPLASVRGNQPQHF

v_call: TRBV18
d_call: -
j_call: TRBJ1-2
clone_size: -
cdr3_nt: TGTGCCAGCTCACCCCGCGACACCCAGACAGTCTATGGCTACACCTTC
cdr3_aa: CASSPRDTQTVYGYTF

v_call: TRBV25-1
d_call: -
j_call: TRBJ1-2
clone_size: -
cdr3_nt: TGTGCCAGCAGTGCAACAGCTAACTATGGCTACACCTTC
cdr3_aa: CASSATANYGYTF